These 2 T cell receptor beta chains came from one sample sequenced in a study of cytomegalovirus exposure and HLA in healthy donors. PCR involved 60 Vbeta and 13 Jbeta primers. Profiled with immunoSEQ multiplex PCR; TCRdb holds only in-frame clones, not every one. The sample shows some 120,000 clones, about 82% of them seen only once. The sequenced sample was PBMCs. All receptors derive from a man younger than 40 in good health and CMV-seronegative.

This clone occurred a few times. The chain recombines TRBV29-1 with TRBJ2-7, with D possibly being TRBD2 (5 bases). The V end lost 5 bases, the J end lost 0 bases, and 8 bases lay between the germline ends. Germline assignment: CDR1 SQVTM and CDR2 ANQGSEA. The CDR3 runs 12 residues. DNA for the CDR3: TGCAGCGTTAATGAGGGCTCCTACGAGCAGTACTTC. Translated, it gives CSVNEGSYEQYF.

The chain links TRBV7-8 to TRBJ2-7; a weak D match, TRBD2 (6 bases). The CDR3 contains 16 residues. V was clipped by 2 bases and J by 2 bases, with 16 bases between them. Germline V gene data show CDR1 as SGHVS and CDR2 as FQNEAQ. CDR3 protein: CASSLRRGRAAYEQYF. The CDR3 nucleotides read TGTGCCAGCAGCTTACGGAGGGGCAGGGCGGCCTACGAGCAGTACTTC.